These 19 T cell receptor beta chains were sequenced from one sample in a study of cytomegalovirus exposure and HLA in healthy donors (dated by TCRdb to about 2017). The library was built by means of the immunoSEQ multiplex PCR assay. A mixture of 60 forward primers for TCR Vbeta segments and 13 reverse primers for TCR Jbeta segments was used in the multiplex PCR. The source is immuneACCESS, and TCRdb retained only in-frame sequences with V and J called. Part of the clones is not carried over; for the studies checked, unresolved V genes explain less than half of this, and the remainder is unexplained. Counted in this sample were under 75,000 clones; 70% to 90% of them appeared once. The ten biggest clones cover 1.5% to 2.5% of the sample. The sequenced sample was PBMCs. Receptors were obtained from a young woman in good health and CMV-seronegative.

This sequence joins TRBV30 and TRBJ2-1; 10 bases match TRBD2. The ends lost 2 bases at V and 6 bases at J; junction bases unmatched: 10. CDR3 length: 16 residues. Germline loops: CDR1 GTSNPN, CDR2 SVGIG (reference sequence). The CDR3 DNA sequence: TGTGCCTGGAGTCCAACCGGGACTAGCGTCGGCAATGAGCAGTTCTTC. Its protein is CAWSPTGTSVGNEQFF.

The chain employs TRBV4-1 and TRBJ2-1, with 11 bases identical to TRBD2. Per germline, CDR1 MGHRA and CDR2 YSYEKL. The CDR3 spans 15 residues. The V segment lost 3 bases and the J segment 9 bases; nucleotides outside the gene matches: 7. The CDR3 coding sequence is TGCGCCAGCAGCCAGACCGGGACTAGCGGTTTTGAGCAGTTCTTC. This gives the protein CASSQTGTSGFEQFF.

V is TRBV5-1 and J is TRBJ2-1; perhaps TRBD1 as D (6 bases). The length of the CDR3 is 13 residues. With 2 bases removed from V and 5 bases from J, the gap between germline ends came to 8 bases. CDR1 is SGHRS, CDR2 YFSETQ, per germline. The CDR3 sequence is CASSFGQNNEQFF. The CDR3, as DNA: TGCGCCAGCAGCTTTGGACAGAACAATGAGCAGTTCTTC.

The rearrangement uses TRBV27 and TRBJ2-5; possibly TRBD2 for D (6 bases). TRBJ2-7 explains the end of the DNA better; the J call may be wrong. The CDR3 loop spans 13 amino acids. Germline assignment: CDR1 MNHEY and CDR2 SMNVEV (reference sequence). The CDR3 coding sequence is TGTGCCAGCAGTAAGGGACTTTCCTACGAGCAGTACTTC. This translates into CASSKGLSYEQYF.

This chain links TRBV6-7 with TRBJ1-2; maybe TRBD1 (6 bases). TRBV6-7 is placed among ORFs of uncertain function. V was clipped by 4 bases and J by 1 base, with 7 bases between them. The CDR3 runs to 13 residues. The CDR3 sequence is CASSLGHNYGYTF. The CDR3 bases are TGTGCCAGCAGTTTGGGACATAACTATGGCTACACCTTC.

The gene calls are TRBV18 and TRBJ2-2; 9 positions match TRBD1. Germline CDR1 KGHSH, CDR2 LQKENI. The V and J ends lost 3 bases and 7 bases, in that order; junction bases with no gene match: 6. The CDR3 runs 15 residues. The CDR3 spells CASSPRDRAIGELFF. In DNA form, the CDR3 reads TGTGCCAGCTCACCCCGGGACAGGGCTATCGGGGAGCTGTTTTTT. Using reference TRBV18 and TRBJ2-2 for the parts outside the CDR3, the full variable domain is NAGVMQNPRHLVRRRGQEARLRCSPMKGHSHVYWYRQLPEEGLKFMVYLQKENIIDESGMPKERFSAEFPKEGPSILRIQQVVRGDSAAYFCASSPRDRAIGELFFGEGSRLTVL.

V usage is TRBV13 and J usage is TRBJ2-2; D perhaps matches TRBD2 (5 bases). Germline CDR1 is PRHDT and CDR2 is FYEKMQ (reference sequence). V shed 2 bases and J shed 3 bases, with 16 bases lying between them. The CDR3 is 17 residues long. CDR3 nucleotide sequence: TGTGCCAGCAGCTTAAGGCAGCGAGAGCGGTACACCGGGGAGCTGTTTTTT. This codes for CASSLRQRERYTGELFF.

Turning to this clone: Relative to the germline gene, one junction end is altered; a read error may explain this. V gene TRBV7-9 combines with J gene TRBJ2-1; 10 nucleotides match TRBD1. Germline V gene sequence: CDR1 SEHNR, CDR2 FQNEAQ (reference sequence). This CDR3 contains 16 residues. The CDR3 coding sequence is TGTTCCAGCAGCGATCCCGGGACAGGGGTCTACAATGAGCAGTTCTTC. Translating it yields CSSSDPGTGVYNEQFF.

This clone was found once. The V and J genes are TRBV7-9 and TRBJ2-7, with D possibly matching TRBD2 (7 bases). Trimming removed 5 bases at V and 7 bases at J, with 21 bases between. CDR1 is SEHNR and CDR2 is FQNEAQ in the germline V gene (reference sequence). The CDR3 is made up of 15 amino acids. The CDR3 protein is CASSTPAAGAEEQYF. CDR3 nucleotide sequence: TGTGCCAGCAGCACGCCCGCCGCGGGGGCTGAGGAGCAGTACTTC.

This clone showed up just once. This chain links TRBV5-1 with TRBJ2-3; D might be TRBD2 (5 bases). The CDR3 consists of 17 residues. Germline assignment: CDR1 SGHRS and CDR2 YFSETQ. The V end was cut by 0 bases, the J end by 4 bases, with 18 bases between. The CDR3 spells CASSLVGGLTGSDTQYF. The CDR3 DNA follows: TGCGCCAGCAGCTTGGTGGGCGGGCTTACTGGGTCAGATACGCAGTATTTT.

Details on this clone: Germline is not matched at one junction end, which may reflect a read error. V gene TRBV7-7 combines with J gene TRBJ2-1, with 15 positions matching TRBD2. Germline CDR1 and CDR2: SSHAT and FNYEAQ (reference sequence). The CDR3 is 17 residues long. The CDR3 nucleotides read TGTGCTAGCAGCCCCGGGACTAGCGGGAGGATTTACAGTGAGCAGTTCTTC. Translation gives CASSPGTSGRIYSEQFF.

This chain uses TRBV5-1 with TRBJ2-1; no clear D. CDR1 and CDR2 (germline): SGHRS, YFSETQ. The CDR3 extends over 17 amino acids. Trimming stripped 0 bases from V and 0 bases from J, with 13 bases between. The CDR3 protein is CASSLAEASGSYNEQFF. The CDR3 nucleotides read TGCGCCAGCAGCTTGGCCGAGGCGTCGGGCTCCTACAATGAGCAGTTCTTC.

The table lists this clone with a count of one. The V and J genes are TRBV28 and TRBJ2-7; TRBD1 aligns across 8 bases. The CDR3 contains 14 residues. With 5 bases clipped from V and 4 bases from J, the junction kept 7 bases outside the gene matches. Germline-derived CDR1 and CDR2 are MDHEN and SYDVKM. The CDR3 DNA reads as TGTGCCAGCAGTGGCTCGAACAGGGGGTACGAGCAGTACTTC. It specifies CASSGSNRGYEQYF.

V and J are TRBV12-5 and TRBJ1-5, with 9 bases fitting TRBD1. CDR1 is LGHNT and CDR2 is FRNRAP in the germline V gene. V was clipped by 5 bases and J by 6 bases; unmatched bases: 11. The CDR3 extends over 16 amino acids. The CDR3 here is CASGINRGQGVQPQHF. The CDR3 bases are TGTGCTAGTGGTATAAACAGGGGGCAGGGAGTTCAGCCCCAGCATTTT.

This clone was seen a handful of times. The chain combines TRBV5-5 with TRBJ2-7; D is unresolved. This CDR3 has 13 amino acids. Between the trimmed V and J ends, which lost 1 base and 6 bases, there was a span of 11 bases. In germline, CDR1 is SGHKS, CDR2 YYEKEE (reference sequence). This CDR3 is CASSLLPVPEQYF. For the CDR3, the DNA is TGTGCCAGCAGCTTGCTCCCGGTTCCCGAGCAGTACTTC.

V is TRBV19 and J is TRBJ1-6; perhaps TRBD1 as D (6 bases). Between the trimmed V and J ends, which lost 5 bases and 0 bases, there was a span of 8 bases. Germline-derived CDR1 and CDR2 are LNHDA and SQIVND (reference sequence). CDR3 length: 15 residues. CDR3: CASSSDSSYNSPLHF. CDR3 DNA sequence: TGTGCCAGTAGTTCGGACAGCTCCTATAATTCACCCCTCCACTTT.

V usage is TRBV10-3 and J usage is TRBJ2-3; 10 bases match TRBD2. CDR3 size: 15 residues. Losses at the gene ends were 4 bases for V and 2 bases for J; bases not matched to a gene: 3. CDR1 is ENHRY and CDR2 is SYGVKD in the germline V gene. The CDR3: CAISVLAGDTDTQYF. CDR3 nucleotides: TGTGCCATCAGTGTCCTAGCGGGGGACACAGATACGCAGTATTTT.

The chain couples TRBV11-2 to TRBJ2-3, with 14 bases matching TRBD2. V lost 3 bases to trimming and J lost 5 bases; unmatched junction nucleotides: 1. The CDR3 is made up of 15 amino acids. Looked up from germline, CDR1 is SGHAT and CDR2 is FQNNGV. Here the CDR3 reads CASSLGLAGVDTQYF. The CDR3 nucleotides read TGTGCCAGCAGCTTGGGACTAGCGGGAGTAGATACGCAGTATTTT.

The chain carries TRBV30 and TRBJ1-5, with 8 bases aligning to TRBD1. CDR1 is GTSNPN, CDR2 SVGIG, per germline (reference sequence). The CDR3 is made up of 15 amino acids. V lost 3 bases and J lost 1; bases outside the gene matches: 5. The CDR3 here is CAWSPWTGSNQPQHF. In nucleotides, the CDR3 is TGTGCCTGGAGCCCATGGACAGGGAGCAATCAGCCCCAGCATTTT. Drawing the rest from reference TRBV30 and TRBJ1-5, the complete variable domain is SQTIHQWPATLVQPVGSPLSLECTVEGTSNPNLYWYRQAAGRGLQLLFYSVGIGQISSEVPQNLSASRPQDRQFILSSKKLLLSDSGFYLCAWSPWTGSNQPQHFGDGTRLSIL.